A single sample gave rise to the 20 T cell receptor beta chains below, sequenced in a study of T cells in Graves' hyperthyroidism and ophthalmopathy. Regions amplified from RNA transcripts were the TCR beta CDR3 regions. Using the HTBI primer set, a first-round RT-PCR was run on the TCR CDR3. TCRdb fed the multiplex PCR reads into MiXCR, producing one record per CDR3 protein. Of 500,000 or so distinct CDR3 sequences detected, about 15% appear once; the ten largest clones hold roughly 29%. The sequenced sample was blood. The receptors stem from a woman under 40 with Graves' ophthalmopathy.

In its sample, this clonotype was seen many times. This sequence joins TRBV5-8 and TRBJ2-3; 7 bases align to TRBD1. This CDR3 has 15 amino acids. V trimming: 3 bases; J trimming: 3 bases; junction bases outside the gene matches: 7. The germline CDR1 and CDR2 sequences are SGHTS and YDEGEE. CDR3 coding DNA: TGTGCCAGCAGCTCCCACAGGGGTGGGACAGATACGCAGTATTTT. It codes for CASSSHRGGTDTQYF. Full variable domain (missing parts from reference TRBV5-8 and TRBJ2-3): EAGVTQSPTHLIKTRGQQATLRCSPISGHTSVYWYQQALGLGLQFLLWYDEGEERNRGNFPPRFSGRQFPNYSSELNVNALELEDSALYLCASSSHRGGTDTQYFGPGTRLTVL.

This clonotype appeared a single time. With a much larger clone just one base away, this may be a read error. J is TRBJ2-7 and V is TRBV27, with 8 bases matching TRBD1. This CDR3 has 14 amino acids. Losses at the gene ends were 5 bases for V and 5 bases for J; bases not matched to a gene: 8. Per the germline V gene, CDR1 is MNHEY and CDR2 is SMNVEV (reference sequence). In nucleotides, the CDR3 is TGTGCCAGCAGTGACCCTGGACAGGGCCACGAGCAGTACTTC. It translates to CASSDPGQGHEQYF.

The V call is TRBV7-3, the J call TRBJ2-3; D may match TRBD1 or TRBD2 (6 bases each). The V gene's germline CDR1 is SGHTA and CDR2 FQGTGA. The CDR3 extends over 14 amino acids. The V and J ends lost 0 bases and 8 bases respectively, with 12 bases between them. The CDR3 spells CASSLTGGGGTQYF. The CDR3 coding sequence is TGTGCCAGCAGCTTAACGGGAGGAGGGGGTACGCAGTATTTT.

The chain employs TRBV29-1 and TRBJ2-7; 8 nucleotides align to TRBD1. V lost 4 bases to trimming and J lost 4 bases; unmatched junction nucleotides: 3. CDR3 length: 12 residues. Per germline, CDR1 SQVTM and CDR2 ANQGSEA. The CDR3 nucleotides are TGCAGCGTTGGGACAGGGTGGTACGAGCAGTACTTC. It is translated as CSVGTGWYEQYF.

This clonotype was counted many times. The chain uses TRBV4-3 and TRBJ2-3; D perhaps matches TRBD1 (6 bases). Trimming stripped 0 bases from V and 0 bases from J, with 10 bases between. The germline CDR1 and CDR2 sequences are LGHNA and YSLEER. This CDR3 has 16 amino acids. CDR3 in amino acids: CASSQEGAVSTDTQYF. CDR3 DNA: TGCGCCAGCAGCCAAGAGGGGGCAGTGAGCACAGATACGCAGTATTTT.

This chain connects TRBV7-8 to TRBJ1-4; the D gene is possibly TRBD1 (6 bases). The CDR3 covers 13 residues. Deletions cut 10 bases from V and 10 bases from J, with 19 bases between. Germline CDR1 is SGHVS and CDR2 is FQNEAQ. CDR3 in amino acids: CANRQEGGIKLFF. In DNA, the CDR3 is TGTGCCAACAGGCAGGAGGGGGGTATAAAACTGTTTTTT.

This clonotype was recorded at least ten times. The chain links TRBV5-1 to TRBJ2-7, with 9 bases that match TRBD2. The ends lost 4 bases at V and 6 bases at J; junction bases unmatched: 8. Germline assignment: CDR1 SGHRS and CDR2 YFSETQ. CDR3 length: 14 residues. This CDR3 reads CASSSQAGGSEQYF. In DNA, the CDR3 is TGCGCCAGCAGCAGCCAAGCGGGAGGATCCGAGCAGTACTTC.

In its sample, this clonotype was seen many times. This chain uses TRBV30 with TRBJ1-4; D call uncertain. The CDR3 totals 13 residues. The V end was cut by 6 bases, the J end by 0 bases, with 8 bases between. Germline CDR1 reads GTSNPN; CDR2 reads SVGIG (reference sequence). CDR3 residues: CACHRTTNEKLFF. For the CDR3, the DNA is TGTGCCTGCCACCGAACAACTAATGAAAAACTGTTTTTT.

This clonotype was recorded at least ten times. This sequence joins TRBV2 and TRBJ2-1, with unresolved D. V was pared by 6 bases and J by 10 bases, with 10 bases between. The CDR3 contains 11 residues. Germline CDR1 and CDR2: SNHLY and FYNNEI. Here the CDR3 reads CASSVVREQFF. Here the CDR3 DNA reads TGTGCCAGCAGCGTAGTCAGGGAGCAGTTCTTC.

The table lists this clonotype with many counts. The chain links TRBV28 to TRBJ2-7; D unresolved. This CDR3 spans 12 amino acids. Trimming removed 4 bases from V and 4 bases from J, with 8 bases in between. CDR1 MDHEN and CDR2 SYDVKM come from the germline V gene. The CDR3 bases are TGTGCCAGCAGTTCCGTCCTATACGAGCAGTACTTC. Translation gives CASSSVLYEQYF.

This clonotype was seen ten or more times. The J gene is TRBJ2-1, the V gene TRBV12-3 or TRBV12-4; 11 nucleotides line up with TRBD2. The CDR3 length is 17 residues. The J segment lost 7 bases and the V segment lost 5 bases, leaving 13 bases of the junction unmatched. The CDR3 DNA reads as TGTGCCAGCAGTCCTTTCGGCCGTAGACTAGCGGGAAATGAGCAGTTCTTC. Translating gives CASSPFGRRLAGNEQFF.

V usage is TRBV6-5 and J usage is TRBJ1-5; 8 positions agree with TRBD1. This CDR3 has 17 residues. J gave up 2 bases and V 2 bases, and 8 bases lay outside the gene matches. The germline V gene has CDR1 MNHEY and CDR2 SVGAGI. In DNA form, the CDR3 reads TGTGCCAGCAGTTACGACAGGGGAGGAGTGGGCAATCAGCCCCAGCATTTT. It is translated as CASSYDRGGVGNQPQHF.

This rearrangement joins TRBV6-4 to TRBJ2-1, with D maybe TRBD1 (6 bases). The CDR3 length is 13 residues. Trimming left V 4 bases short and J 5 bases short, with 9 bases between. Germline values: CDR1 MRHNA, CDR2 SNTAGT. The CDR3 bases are TGTGCCAGCAGTGTGGGGGCCAACAATGAGCAGTTCTTC. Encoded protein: CASSVGANNEQFF.

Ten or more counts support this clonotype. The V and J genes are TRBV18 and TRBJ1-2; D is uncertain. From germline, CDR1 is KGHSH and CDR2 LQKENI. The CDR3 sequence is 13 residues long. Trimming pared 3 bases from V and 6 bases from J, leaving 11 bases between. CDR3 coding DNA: TGTGCCAGCTCACCGGCAGTTCACGATGGCTACACCTTC. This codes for CASSPAVHDGYTF.

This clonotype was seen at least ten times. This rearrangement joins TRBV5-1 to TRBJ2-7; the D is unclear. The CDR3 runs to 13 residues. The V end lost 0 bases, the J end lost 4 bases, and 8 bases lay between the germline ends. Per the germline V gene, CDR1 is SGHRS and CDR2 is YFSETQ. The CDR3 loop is CASSLDIAYEQYF. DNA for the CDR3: TGCGCCAGCAGCTTGGACATCGCGTACGAGCAGTACTTC.

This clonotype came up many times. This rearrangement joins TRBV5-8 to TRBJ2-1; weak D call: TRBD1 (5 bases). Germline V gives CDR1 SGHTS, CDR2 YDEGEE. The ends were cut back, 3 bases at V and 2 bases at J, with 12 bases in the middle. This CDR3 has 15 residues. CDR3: CASSSETVTYNEQFF. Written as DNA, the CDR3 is TGTGCCAGCAGCTCGGAGACAGTAACCTACAATGAGCAGTTCTTC. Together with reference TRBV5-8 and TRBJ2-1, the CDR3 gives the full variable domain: EAGVTQSPTHLIKTRGQQATLRCSPISGHTSVYWYQQALGLGLQFLLWYDEGEERNRGNFPPRFSGRQFPNYSSELNVNALELEDSALYLCASSSETVTYNEQFFGPGTRLTVL.

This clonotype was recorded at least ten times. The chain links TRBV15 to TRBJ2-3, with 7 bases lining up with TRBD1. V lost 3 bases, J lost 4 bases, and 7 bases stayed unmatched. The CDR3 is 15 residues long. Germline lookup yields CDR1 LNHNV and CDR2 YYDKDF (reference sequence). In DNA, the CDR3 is TGTGCCACCAGCAGTGGACAGGCGGGCTCAGATACGCAGTATTTT. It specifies CATSSGQAGSDTQYF.

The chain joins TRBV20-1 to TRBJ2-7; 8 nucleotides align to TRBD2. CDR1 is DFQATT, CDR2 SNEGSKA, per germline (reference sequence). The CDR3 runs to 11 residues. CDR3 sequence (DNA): TGCGGTAGCGGGACATATTACGAGCAGTACTTC. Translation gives CGSGTYYEQYF.

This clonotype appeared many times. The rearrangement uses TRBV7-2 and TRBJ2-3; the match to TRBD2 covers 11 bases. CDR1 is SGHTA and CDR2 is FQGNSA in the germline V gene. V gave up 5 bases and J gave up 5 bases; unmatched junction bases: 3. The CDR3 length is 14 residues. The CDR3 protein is CASSLTSGKDTQYF. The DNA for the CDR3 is TGTGCCAGCAGCCTGACTAGCGGGAAAGATACGCAGTATTTT.

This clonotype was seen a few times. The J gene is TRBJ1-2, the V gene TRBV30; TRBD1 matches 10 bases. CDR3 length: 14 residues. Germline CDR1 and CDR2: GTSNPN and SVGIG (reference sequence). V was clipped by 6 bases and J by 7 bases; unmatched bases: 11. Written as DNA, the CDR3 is TGTGCCTGTCCCGACAGGGGGCTTAGGAGTGGCTACACCTTC. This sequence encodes CACPDRGLRSGYTF.